One sample yielded the 12 T cell receptor beta chains listed below, sequenced in a study of molecular identifiers for immune sequencing clone quantification. TCRdb independently ran MiXCR on the PCR reads; one entry per CDR3 protein. The sample includes 600,000 to 650,000 distinct CDR3 sequences, roughly 21% seen only once; the top ten take roughly 0.85%. Material: naive CD8+ T cells from blood, with Jurkat cell RNA spiked in. Subset described: FACS-sorted CD8+CD4-CCR7+CD45RA+ naive T cells. The receptors here all came from a human donor in good health. Some libraries in this study had Jurkat cell RNA spiked in.

In regard to this clonotype: One end of the junction does not line up with germline, which may come from a read error. The CDR3 DNA sequence: TGCGCCAGCAGCTGGACTGATCGCTCCTACAATAAGCAGTTCTTC. Translating gives CASSWTDRSYNKQFF. The V and J genes are TRBV5-1 and TRBJ2-1; tentatively, D is TRBD2 (5 bases). The CDR3 totals 15 residues. In germline, CDR1 is SGHRS, CDR2 YFSETQ.

In its sample, this clonotype was seen many times. This chain connects TRBV27 to TRBJ1-3; D possibly corresponds to TRBD1 (5 bases). This CDR3 is built from 14 residues. The germline V and J ends were trimmed by 5 bases and 4 bases, with 12 bases remaining between them. Germline values: CDR1 MNHEY, CDR2 SMNVEV (reference sequence). As DNA, the CDR3 is TGTGCCAGCAGTCCCGCGGGGCCCGGAAACACCATATATTTT. Residues: CASSPAGPGNTIYF.

The rearrangement joins TRBV11-2 to TRBJ2-7; TRBD2 agrees at 11 bases. The V gene end was trimmed by 2 bases and the J gene end by 7 bases; junction bases not matched to a gene: 7. The CDR3 covers 15 residues. Germline V gene sequence: CDR1 SGHAT, CDR2 FQNNGV. CDR3 sequence (DNA): TGTGCCAGCAGCTTAACACTAGCGGGAGCGAGGGAGCAGTACTTC. Amino acids: CASSLTLAGAREQYF.

As to this clonotype: One base away lies a much larger clone, so this may be a sequencing read error. The gene calls are TRBV5-1 and TRBJ2-1, with 10 bases matching TRBD2. Trimming removed 4 bases from V and 8 bases from J; junction bases left unmatched: 21. This CDR3 region has 19 residues. Germline CDR1 reads SGHRS; CDR2 reads YFSETQ. CDR3 coding DNA: TGCGCCAGCAGCGTGCCGCCTATCCTTCAGCGGGAGGGCCTTGATGAGCAGTTCTTC. Amino acid sequence: CASSVPPILQREGLDEQFF.

This clonotype was seen a handful of times. The chain couples TRBV27 to TRBJ2-1, with TRBD2 identical over 8 bases. Germline V gene sequence: CDR1 MNHEY, CDR2 SMNVEV (reference sequence). The J segment lost 0 bases and the V segment lost 2 bases, leaving 9 bases of the junction unmatched. The CDR3 loop spans 18 amino acids. The CDR3 DNA reads TGTGCCAGCAGTTTAACAGGCGGGGGGCGGGGCTCCTACAATGAGCAGTTCTTC. Translated: CASSLTGGGRGSYNEQFF.

This clonotype showed up many times. The chain recombines TRBV12-3 or TRBV12-4 with TRBJ1-2; D remains ambiguous. CDR3 length equals 13 residues. V dropped 1 base and J dropped 3 bases, with 6 bases sitting between them. Here the CDR3 reads CASSLGLDYGYTF. The CDR3 coding sequence is TGTGCCAGCAGTTTAGGGCTTGACTATGGCTACACCTTC.

This clonotype has just a few counts. The germline gene is not matched at one end of the junction; a read error may be the cause. The chain uses TRBV10-2 and TRBJ2-5; D assignment may be TRBD1 or TRBD2 (5 bases each). This CDR3 is 14 amino acids long. Per the germline V gene, CDR1 is WSHSY and CDR2 is SAAADI. The CDR3 protein is CASSGGTDQGTQYF. The CDR3 DNA follows: TGCGCCAGCAGTGGAGGGACGGACCAAGGGACCCAGTACTTC.

The rearrangement uses TRBV30 and TRBJ2-7; 7 nucleotides align to TRBD2. The CDR3 is 13 amino acids. The V gene end was trimmed by 4 bases and the J gene end by 2 bases; junction bases not matched to a gene: 5. Germline V gene lookup returns CDR1 GTSNPN and CDR2 SVGIG (reference sequence). CDR3 DNA: TGTGCCTGGACTAGCGGAACGACCTACGAGCAGTACTTC. It yields the protein CAWTSGTTYEQYF.

The table lists this clonotype with a few counts. The chain carries TRBV11-3 and TRBJ2-2; D may match TRBD1 or TRBD2 (5 bases each). CDR3 length equals 15 residues. Trimming cost V 5 bases and J 5 bases, with 15 bases left between them. Per germline, CDR1 SGHNT and CDR2 YENEEA. In nucleotides, the CDR3 is TGTGCCAGCAGCCAGGGAGCGTTCGGGACCGGGGAGCTGTTTTTT. Encoded protein: CASSQGAFGTGELFF.

This clonotype has a handful of counts. This rearrangement joins TRBV9 to TRBJ2-3; the match to TRBD2 covers 8 bases. With 4 bases clipped from V and 2 bases from J, the junction kept 9 bases outside the gene matches. From germline, CDR1 is SGDLS and CDR2 YYNGEE. This CDR3 has 16 amino acids. CDR3 nucleotide sequence: TGTGCCAGCAGCCTGAGCGGGGGTGGTCCCACAGATACGCAGTATTTT. Amino acids: CASSLSGGGPTDTQYF.

On this clonotype: As the CDR3 is not closed by the conserved phenylalanine or tryptophan, this likely results from a read error. This chain links TRBV6-2 or TRBV6-3 with TRBJ2-1; 13 nucleotides agree with TRBD2. The J segment lost 5 bases and the V segment lost 6 bases, leaving 4 bases of the junction unmatched. Germline-derived CDR1 and CDR2 are MNHEY and SVGEGT. The CDR3 spans 15 residues. Here the CDR3 reads CASRRGLAGNNEQFV. In DNA, the CDR3 is TGTGCCAGCAGACGGGGACTAGCGGGGAACAATGAGCAGTTCGTC.

At least ten counts were recorded for this clonotype. J is TRBJ2-3 and V is TRBV7-9, with D unresolved. CDR1 is SEHNR and CDR2 is FQNEAQ in the germline V gene (reference sequence). The germline V and J ends were trimmed by 4 bases and 7 bases, with 12 bases remaining between them. The CDR3 contains 13 residues. CDR3 in amino acids: CASSSAQTHTQYF. CDR3 DNA: TGTGCCAGCAGCTCCGCCCAGACCCATACGCAGTATTTT.